This TCR beta chain appears in the sequencing data of a study of OX40 agonist ivuxolimab in advanced cancers. Across the whole study: Patients received intravenous ivuxolimab every 2 weeks at 0.01 to 10 mg/kg. Males comprised approximately 84% of the group, whose mean age was 60 years (range 23 to 79). Study results and caveats: The study found that CD8+ T cells averaged more expanded clones than CD4+. At 0.1 to 3.0 mg/kg and by week 6, CD4+ and CD8+ T cells in the blood had expanded clonally.

The CDR3 spans 16 residues. Trimming removed 5 bases from V and 6 bases from J; junction bases left unmatched: 5. In germline, CDR1 is PRHDT, CDR2 FYEKMQ (reference sequence). On this clone: Its antigen is still unknown.

Profiling relied on immunoSEQ multiplex PCR, and the TCRdb table lists in-frame clones only, not all of them. The sample includes more than 45,000 clones, approximately 91% of them seen just once. This rearrangement joins TRBV13 to TRBJ2-1; 15 bases align to TRBD2. The sequence was obtained from an adult with an advanced solid tumor such as melanoma, head and neck, liver or kidney cancer. The sequences come from CD4+ or CD8+ T cells sorted from blood, collected in a trial of the OX40 agonist ivuxolimab. CDR3 nucleotides: TGTGCCAGCAGCATAGCGGGACTAGCGGGGGGCAATGAGCAGTTCTTC. Translated, it gives CASSIAGLAGGNEQFF.